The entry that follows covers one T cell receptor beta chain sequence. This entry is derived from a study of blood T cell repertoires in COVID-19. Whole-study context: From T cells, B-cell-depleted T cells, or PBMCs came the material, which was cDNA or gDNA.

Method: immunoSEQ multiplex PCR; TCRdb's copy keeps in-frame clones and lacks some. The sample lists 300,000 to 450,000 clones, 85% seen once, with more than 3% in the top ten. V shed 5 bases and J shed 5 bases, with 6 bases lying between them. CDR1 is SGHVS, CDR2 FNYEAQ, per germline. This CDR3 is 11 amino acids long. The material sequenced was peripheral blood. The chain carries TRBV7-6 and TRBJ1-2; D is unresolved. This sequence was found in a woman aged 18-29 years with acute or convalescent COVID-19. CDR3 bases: TGTGCCAGCAGCCAACAATATGGCTACACCTTC. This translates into CASSQQYGYTF. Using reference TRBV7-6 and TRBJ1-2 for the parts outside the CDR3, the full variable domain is GAGVSQSPRYKVTKRGQDVALRCDPISGHVSLYWYRQALGQGPEFLTYFNYEAQQDKSGLPNDRFSAERPEGSISTLTIQRTEQRDSAMYRCASSQQYGYTFGSGTRLTVV.